These T cell receptor beta chains were read from a single sample in a study of regulatory T cells in long-lasting Graves disease. In TCRdb, the multiplex PCR reads were re-called with MiXCR into one record per CDR3 protein. The data show 360,000 or so distinct CDR3 sequences, about 16% seen once. The sample was also reused in another study, on T cells in Graves' hyperthyroidism and ophthalmopathy.

Sequencing was performed on peripheral blood mononuclear cells (PBMCs), taken at new diagnosis, from a patient treated with antithyroid drugs. The receptors were gathered from a woman between 18 and 29 years old with Graves disease. CDR3s include the opening cysteine and the closing phenylalanine or tryptophan. The D gene is left open where the match is weak. Not all rows give a size; the values are once, few, many and, for expanded clones, a class.

>-|TRBV5-1|TRBJ2-3|-|13
CASSLGATDTQYF
TGCGCCAGCAGCTTGGGGGCCACAGATACGCAGTATTTT
>TRBD2|TRBV27|TRBJ2-2|many|20
CASSRSIGTSGGAKPGELFF
TGTGCCAGCAGTCGCTCCATTGGGACTAGCGGGGGGGCCAAACCCGGGGAGCTGTTTTTT
>-|TRBV30|TRBJ1-2|many|15
CAWRTQGTLSYGYTF
TGTGCCTGGAGAACCCAGGGGACGTTGAGCTATGGCTACACCTTC
>-|TRBV6-1|TRBJ2-1|once|15
CASKAGSPLPPEQFF
TGTGCCAGCAAGGCCGGGAGCCCGCTCCCACCAGAGCAGTTCTTC
>TRBD2|TRBV3-1|TRBJ2-2|many|19
CASSQDHPPSGRFAGELFF
TGTGCCAGCAGCCAAGATCATCCACCTAGCGGGAGGTTTGCCGGGGAGCTGTTTTTT
>TRBD2|TRBV5-1|TRBJ2-2|many|16
CASSLEAASGNGELFF
TGCGCCAGCAGCTTGGAGGCTGCTAGCGGGAACGGGGAGCTGTTTTTT
>-|TRBV2|TRBJ1-4|many|14
CASKGDTGNEKLFF
TGTGCCAGCAAGGGGGACACGGGTAATGAAAAACTGTTTTTT
>-|TRBV5-1|TRBJ1-1|many|15
CASSPEGSMNTEAFF
TGCGCCAGCAGCCCGGAGGGCAGCATGAACACTGAAGCTTTCTTT
>-|TRBV7-2|TRBJ2-5|many|13
CASSRRVGETQYF
TGTGCCAGCAGCCGCCGAGTGGGCGAGACCCAGTACTTC
>TRBD2|TRBV7-2|TRBJ2-7|many|15
CASSLVSGSSYEQYF
TGTGCCAGCAGCTTAGTTAGCGGGAGCTCCTACGAGCAGTACTTC
>-|TRBV5-6|TRBJ2-5|many|16
CASSLTGTDDEETQYF
TGTGCCAGCAGCTTAACCGGGACCGACGACGAAGAGACCCAGTACTTC
>TRBD1|TRBV7-2|TRBJ1-1|many|14
CASSPGTGSTEAFF
TGTGCCAGCAGCCCGGGGACAGGGAGCACTGAAGCTTTCTTT
>TRBD1|TRBV9|TRBJ2-3|many|16
CASSVEGAGDTDTQYF
TGTGCCAGCAGCGTAGAGGGGGCAGGGGACACAGATACGCAGTATTTT
>-|TRBV11-3|TRBJ1-1|many|14
CASSSDGWNTEAFF
TGTGCCAGCAGCTCTGACGGTTGGAACACTGAAGCTTTCTTT
>TRBD1|TRBV7-3|TRBJ2-1|-|16
CASSQVGTGMRNEQFF
TGTGCCAGCAGCCAAGTAGGGACAGGGATGCGCAATGAGCAGTTCTTC
>-|TRBV5-1|TRBJ2-1|many|16
CASSFGEIPSYNEQFF
TGCGCCAGCAGCTTTGGGGAGATCCCCTCCTACAATGAGCAGTTCTTC
>TRBD2|TRBV7-3|TRBJ2-1|many|19
CASSLGWASGRGSYNEQFF
TGTGCCAGCAGCTTAGGGTGGGCTAGCGGACGCGGCTCCTACAATGAGCAGTTCTTC
>TRBD2|TRBV4-1|TRBJ2-7|-|21
CASSQVPRVTAGTSGSYEQCF
TGCGCCAGCAGCCAAGTACCGAGGGTTACCGCCGGGACTAGCGGCTCCTACGAGCAGTGCTTC
>TRBD2|TRBV28|TRBJ2-1|once|17
CASSWGLAGGKYNEQFF
TGTGCCAGCAGTTGGGGACTAGCGGGAGGAAAATACAATGAGCAGTTCTTC
>TRBD2|TRBV10-2|TRBJ2-1|-|13
CASISGGRDEQFF
TGCGCCAGCATAAGCGGGGGGAGGGATGAGCAGTTCTTC
>TRBD1|TRBV20-1|TRBJ2-7|many|15
CSASETGDRGYEQYF
TGCAGTGCTAGTGAGACAGGGGACAGGGGCTACGAGCAGTACTTC
>TRBD1|TRBV5-5|TRBJ2-1|few|14
CASSLQGLDNEQFF
TGTGCCAGCAGCTTACAGGGGCTAGATAATGAGCAGTTCTTC
>TRBD2|TRBV20-1|TRBJ2-1|many|14
CSATASGPLNEQFF
TGCAGTGCTACTGCTAGCGGACCACTTAATGAGCAGTTCTTC
>-|TRBV7-3|TRBJ2-2|-|15
CASSLDSISTGELFF
TGTGCCAGCAGCTTGGACAGCATAAGCACCGGGGAGCTGTTTTTT
>TRBD2|TRBV14|TRBJ2-3|-|12
CASRAGLAGQYF
TGTGCCAGCAGAGCGGGACTAGCGGGGCAGTATTTT
>TRBD1|TRBV9|TRBJ2-1|few|20
CASSVEGGTGGDPAYNEQFF
TGTGCCAGCAGCGTAGAGGGAGGGACAGGGGGCGACCCCGCCTACAATGAGCAGTTCTTC
>TRBD1|TRBV18|TRBJ1-2|-|15
CASSRSGQGIYGYTF
TGTGCCAGCTCACGATCGGGACAGGGGATCTATGGCTACACCTTC
>TRBD1|TRBV6-8|TRBJ1-2|few|17
CASSYGDRAFCDYGYTF
TGTGCCAGCAGTTACGGGGACAGGGCCTTTTGTGACTATGGCTACACCTTC
>-|TRBV11-2|TRBJ1-3|many|17
CASSPSGRLHSGNTIYF
TGTGCCAGCAGCCCCTCGGGCCGACTCCACTCTGGAAACACCATATATTTT
>TRBD2|TRBV12-3/TRBV12-4|TRBJ2-2|many|15
CASRLAGGNTGELFF
TGTGCCAGCAGACTAGCGGGAGGGAACACCGGGGAGCTGTTTTTT
>-|TRBV2|TRBJ2-5|-|13
CASSERTGGTQYF
TGTGCCAGCAGTGAAAGGACTGGCGGGACCCAGTACTTC
>TRBD2|TRBV4-2|TRBJ2-5|few|17
CASSSRLSSGSGETQYF
TGTGCCAGCAGCTCCCGACTTTCTAGCGGGAGCGGAGAGACCCAGTACTTC
>TRBD2|TRBV7-3|TRBJ2-1|many|17
CASSPQLAGGPHNEQFF
TGTGCCAGCAGCCCCCAATTAGCGGGAGGGCCCCACAATGAGCAGTTCTTC
>-|TRBV28|TRBJ1-6|few|14
CASSLPGKVSPLHF
TGTGCCAGCAGTTTGCCAGGGAAGGTTTCACCCCTCCACTTT
>TRBD1|TRBV18|TRBJ1-5|many|14
CASSPPDREGPQHF
TGTGCCAGCTCACCACCGGACAGGGAAGGTCCCCAGCATTTT
>-|TRBV20-1|TRBJ1-5|many|14
CSAPPPFSNQPQHF
TGCAGTGCTCCACCCCCATTTAGCAATCAGCCCCAGCATTTT
>TRBD1|TRBV5-1|TRBJ2-6|-|18
CASSLGDRANSGANVLTF
TGCGCCAGCAGCTTGGGGGACAGGGCTAACTCTGGGGCCAACGTCCTGACTTTC
>TRBD1|TRBV28|TRBJ2-1|-|15
CASSLQGLSYNEQFF
TGTGCCAGCAGTCTACAGGGGCTCTCCTACAATGAGCAGTTCTTC
>-|TRBV2|TRBJ2-2|few|14
CASNPGTHTGELFF
TGTGCCAGCAATCCGGGAACACACACCGGGGAGCTGTTTTTT
>-|TRBV11-2|TRBJ1-2|many|15
CASSPGGPGPRGYTF
TGTGCCAGCAGCCCAGGAGGGCCAGGCCCCCGTGGCTACACCTTC
>-|TRBV2|TRBJ2-2|-|15
CASSAVRGSTGELFF
TGTGCCAGCAGTGCGGTCAGGGGTAGCACCGGGGAGCTGTTTTTT